This record concerns one T cell receptor (beta chain) sequence. The sample belongs to a study of blood T cell repertoires in COVID-19. Overall study: COVID-19 samples from acute and convalescent phases originated in the United States, Italy and Spain. Sample material is recorded as cDNA or gDNA derived from T cells, B-cell-depleted T cells, or PBMCs.

Per the authors' pipeline: Nucleated cell counts were estimated from reference gene primer amplification. Data came from immunoSEQ multiplex PCR; TCRdb stores just in-frame clones and leaves some out. V and J calls and clone size are copied from that table; D and trimming were computed from the DNA. The profile covers approximately 170,000 clones, with about 88% appearing a single time and 20% to 30% taken by the ten largest. Trimming removed 3 bases from V and 2 bases from J, with 10 bases in between. The CDR3 extends over 15 amino acids. The V gene's germline CDR1 is SGHAT and CDR2 FQNNGV. The receptor was isolated from a man aged 55 to 69 with acute or convalescent COVID-19. The J gene is TRBJ2-2, the V gene TRBV11-2; D gene unclear. Sequencing was done on a sample of peripheral blood. Here the CDR3 DNA reads TGTGCCAGCAGCTTTAAACAGATCAACACCGGGGAGCTGTTTTTT. It codes for CASSFKQINTGELFF.